Below, 6 T cell receptor beta chains from the same sample are listed, as sequenced in a study of technical replicates of blood from several donors. TCRdb's copy holds only in-frame clones and misses some; the assay was immunoSEQ multiplex PCR. The sample lists tens of thousands of clones, about 95% occurring once. Input material: T cells isolated from PBMCs. The receptor source for this set is a human donor in good health.

This rearrangement joins TRBV7-6 to TRBJ2-5, with 7 bases aligning to TRBD1. In germline, CDR1 is SGHVS, CDR2 FNYEAQ. CDR3 size: 17 residues. After removal of 0 bases from V and 5 bases from J, the junction contained 12 bases not matched to a gene. The CDR3 DNA reads TGTGCCAGCAGCTTAGCGCCACAGGGGTCCGGTGGGGAGACCCAGTACTTC. Encoded protein: CASSLAPQGSGGETQYF.

The table lists this clone with a few counts. J is TRBJ1-5 and V is TRBV7-6; D is perhaps TRBD1 (6 bases). CDR1 and CDR2 from the germline V gene are SGHVS and FNYEAQ. V lost 6 bases and J 3 bases, leaving 12 bases between the germline ends. This CDR3 has 14 amino acids. The CDR3 DNA reads as TGTGCCAGCAGTCTGGCAGGGGCCAATCAGCCCCAGCATTTT. Protein: CASSLAGANQPQHF.

The chain links TRBV5-1 to TRBJ2-7; a weak D match, TRBD1 (6 bases). Germline V lookup: CDR1 SGHRS, CDR2 YFSETQ. Trimming took 0 bases from V and 2 from J, leaving 15 bases between them. This CDR3 has 16 amino acids. CDR3 protein: CASSLGGQNPTYEQYF. The CDR3 DNA follows: TGCGCCAGCAGCTTGGGCGGACAGAACCCGACCTACGAGCAGTACTTC.

A single count supports this clone. The rearrangement links TRBV7-9 to TRBJ1-2; TRBD1 matches 10 bases. The V gene's germline CDR1 is SEHNR and CDR2 FQNEAQ (reference sequence). Losses at the gene ends were 3 bases for V and 2 bases for J; bases not matched to a gene: 9. The CDR3 runs to 17 residues. CDR3: CASSFPPRGQGNYGYTF. The CDR3 DNA reads TGTGCCAGCAGCTTCCCGCCTAGGGGACAGGGGAACTATGGCTACACCTTC.

This clone has a single count. This chain connects TRBV9 to TRBJ2-7; D uncertain. Germline CDR1 reads SGDLS; CDR2 reads YYNGEE. CDR3 length: 11 amino acids. Trimming cost V 3 bases and J 7 bases, with 8 bases left between them. This chain's CDR3 is CASSGSGEQYF. The CDR3 nucleotides are TGTGCCAGCAGCGGTAGTGGTGAGCAGTACTTC.

The chain combines TRBV29-1 with TRBJ2-1; unclear D gene. The CDR3 extends over 11 amino acids. Between the trimmed V and J ends, which lost 4 bases and 3 bases, there was a span of 4 bases. CDR1 is SQVTM, CDR2 ANQGSEA, per germline. The CDR3 bases are TGCAGCGTTGGACACTACAATGAGCAGTTCTTC. Encoded protein: CSVGHYNEQFF.